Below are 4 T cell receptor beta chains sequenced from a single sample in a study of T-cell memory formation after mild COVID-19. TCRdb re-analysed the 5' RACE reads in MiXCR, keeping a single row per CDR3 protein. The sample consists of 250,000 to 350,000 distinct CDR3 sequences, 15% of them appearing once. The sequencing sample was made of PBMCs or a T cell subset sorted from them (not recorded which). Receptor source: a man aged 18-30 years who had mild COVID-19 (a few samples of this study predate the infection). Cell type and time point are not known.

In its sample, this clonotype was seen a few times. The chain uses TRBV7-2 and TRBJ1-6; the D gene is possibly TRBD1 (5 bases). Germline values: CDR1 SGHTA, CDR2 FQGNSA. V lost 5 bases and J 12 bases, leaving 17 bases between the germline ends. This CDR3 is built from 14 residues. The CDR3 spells CASSPRGPTRPLHF. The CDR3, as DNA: TGTGCCAGCAGCCCTAGGGGCCCGACGCGACCCCTCCACTTT.

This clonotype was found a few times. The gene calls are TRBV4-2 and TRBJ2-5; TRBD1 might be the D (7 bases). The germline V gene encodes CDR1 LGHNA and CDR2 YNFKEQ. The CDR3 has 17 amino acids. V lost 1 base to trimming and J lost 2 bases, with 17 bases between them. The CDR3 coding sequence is TGTGCCAGCAGCCAAGGAGAGGTGGCAGGGGGGCAAGAGACCCAGTACTTC. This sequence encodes CASSQGEVAGGQETQYF.

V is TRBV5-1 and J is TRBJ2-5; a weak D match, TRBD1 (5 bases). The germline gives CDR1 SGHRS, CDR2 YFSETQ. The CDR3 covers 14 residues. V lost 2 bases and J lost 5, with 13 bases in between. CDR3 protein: CASSFGSGSETQYF. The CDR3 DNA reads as TGCGCCAGCAGCTTTGGCTCAGGGTCGGAGACCCAGTACTTC.

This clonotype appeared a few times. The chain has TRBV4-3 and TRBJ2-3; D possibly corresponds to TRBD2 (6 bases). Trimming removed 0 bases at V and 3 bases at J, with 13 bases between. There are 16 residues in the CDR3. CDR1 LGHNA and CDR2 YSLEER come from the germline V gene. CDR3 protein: CASSQEAGWGTDTQYF. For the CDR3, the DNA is TGCGCCAGCAGCCAAGAAGCGGGTTGGGGGACAGATACGCAGTATTTT.